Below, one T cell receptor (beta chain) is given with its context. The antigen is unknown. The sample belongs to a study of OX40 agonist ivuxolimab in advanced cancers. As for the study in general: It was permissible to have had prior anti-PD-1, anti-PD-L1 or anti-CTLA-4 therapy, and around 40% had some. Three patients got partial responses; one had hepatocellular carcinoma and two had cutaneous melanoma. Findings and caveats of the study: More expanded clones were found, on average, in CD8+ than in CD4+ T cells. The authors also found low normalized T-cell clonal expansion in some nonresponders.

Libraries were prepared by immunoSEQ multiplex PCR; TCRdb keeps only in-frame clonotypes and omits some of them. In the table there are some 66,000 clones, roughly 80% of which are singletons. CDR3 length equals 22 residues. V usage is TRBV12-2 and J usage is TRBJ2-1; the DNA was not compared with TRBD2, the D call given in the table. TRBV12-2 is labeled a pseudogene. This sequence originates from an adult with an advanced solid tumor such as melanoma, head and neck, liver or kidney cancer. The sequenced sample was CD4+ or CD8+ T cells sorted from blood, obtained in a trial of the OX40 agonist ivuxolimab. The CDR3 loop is CASRFSGETSGGDVNRNNEQFF. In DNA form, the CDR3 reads TGTGCAAGTCGTTTCTCAGGAGAGACTAGCGGGGGAGACGTTAATAGAAACAATGAGCAGTTCTTC.